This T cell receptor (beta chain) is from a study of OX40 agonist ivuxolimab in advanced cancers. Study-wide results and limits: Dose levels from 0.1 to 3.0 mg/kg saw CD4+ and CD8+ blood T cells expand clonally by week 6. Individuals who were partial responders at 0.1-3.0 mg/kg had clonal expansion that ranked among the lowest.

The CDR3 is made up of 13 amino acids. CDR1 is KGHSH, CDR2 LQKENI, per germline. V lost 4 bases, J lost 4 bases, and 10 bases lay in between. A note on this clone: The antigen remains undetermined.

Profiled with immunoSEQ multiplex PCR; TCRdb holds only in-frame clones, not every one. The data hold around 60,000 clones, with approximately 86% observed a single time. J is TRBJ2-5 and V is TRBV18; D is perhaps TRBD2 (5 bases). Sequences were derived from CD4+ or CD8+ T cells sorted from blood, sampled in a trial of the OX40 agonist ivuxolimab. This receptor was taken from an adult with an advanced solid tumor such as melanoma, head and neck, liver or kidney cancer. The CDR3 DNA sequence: TGTGCCAGCTCACGGCGGGCCCTAGAGACCCAGTACTTC. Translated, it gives CASSRRALETQYF.